Below, one TCR beta chain is given with its context. Its specific antigen is unknown. Per-nucleotide qualities are absent, and no much larger clonotype sits a single base away. The time point label, read with the paper, signifies: baseline before first vaccination. Vaccinee samples were obtained from the UK trials COV001 and COV002, which included a single-blind randomized controlled phase 2/3 trial of AZD1222 (ChAdOx1 nCoV-19) in healthy adults. For TCRbeta chain sequencing, PBMC samples from trial participants were taken at day 0 and at day 28 after the second dose. The data originate from a study of T cell responses to AZD1222 COVID-19 vaccine (dated by TCRdb to 2020 to 2023). General notes on the study: AZD1222 recipients whose second dose came at about 4 weeks and those whose second dose came at about 12 weeks were combined into one group, since spike-specific TCR depth and breadth did not differ between the two schedules. A total of under 250 trial participants underwent TCR sequencing, of whom nearly 210 had received two doses of AZD1222 and about 25 had received two doses of the MenACWY control vaccine. Trial participants were enrolled by age into subgroups of 18-55, 56-69 and 70-plus years, and about 150, 27 and 61 TCR-sequenced participants, respectively, were included in these subgroups. What the authors observed across the whole study: Reportedly, close to half of the unique spike-specific TCRs recognized epitopes lying outside the regions that are mutated in the B.1.351 and B.1.1.7 variants. Participants were mostly white British, with more females than males. The authors suggested clonal diversity may have been underestimated. The 56-69-year group was small, and its depth increase did not reach significance, likely because of low power. Because no day 14 peak-response samples were available, the repertoires could be characterized only after the peak T cell response. After two AZD1222 doses, spike-specific TCR breadth and depth were significantly higher than at day 0 and than in MenACWY recipients. Only five to seven AZD1222 recipients were SARS-CoV-2 seropositive at baseline, limiting conclusions about previously exposed vaccinees. CD4 TCRs associated with the vaccine covered the entire spike protein, and the dominant responses were in regions 160-218 and 743-854.

The CDR3 regions of human TCRbeta chains were analyzed by immunosequencing. Per the authors' processing: Repertoire TCRs were checked for matches against a reference library of SARS-CoV-2-specific TCRs that had been generated using the MIRA antigen-specificity platform. Breadth meant the fraction of unique TCRs that were SARS-CoV-2-associated, whereas depth meant the fraction of total T cells that were SARS-CoV-2-associated. Each spike-specific TCR was assigned to its reactive spike region and to a CD4 or CD8 class using the MIRA data. Log10-transformed breadth and depth values were compared by one-way ANOVA with Sidak's multiple comparisons tests. TCRdb provides this immuneACCESS table in a form limited to in-frame rearrangements. Some clones are lacking; in checked studies, under half of them reflect an unresolved V gene, and why the rest are absent is not known. V and J calls and clone size are those listed in that table; D and trimming were worked out from the DNA. Counted in this sample were around 77,000 clones; 80% to 90% of them appeared once. The top ten hold more than 2% of the sample.

This sequence originates from an adult in good health. The sequencing here drew on peripheral blood, taken on day 0 of AZD1222 vaccination.

The nucleotide sequence is TGTGCCTGGAGTAGCCGGGACAGGGTCTTTAACAGCGGCTACACCTTC. Its translation reads: CAWSSRDRVFNSGYTF. The rearranged chain carries TRBV30 and TRBJ1-2; the central 9 bases match TRBD1. The CDR3 runs 16 amino acids, cysteine and phenylalanine included. Solely the CDR3 DNA is kept, with 48 bases framed from the first base. V has 2 bases trimmed and J has 8 bases trimmed; junction bases matching no gene number 15. CDR1 GTSNPN and CDR2 SVGIG are derived from the germline V gene (reference sequence). Where the CDR3 stops, the reference TRBV30 and TRBJ1-2 genes take over; the full variable domain is SQTIHQWPATLVQPVGSPLSLECTVEGTSNPNLYWYRQAAGRGLQLLFYSVGIGQISSEVPQNLSASRPQDRQFILSSKKLLLSDSGFYLCAWSSRDRVFNSGYTFGSGTRLTVV.